The clone carrying this T cell receptor (beta chain) was recorded a few times. The data originate from a study of T cells after yellow fever vaccination. TCRdb used MiXCR to reprocess the 5' RACE reads, holding one entry per CDR3 protein. The data contain more than 300,000 distinct CDR3 sequences, 3.5% to 4.5% of them seen just once; the ten biggest clones take up approximately 20%. The CDR3 totals 14 residues. V lost 4 bases and J lost 1, with 11 bases in between. Germline loops: CDR1 SGDLS, CDR2 YYNGEE. Sequencing was performed on PBMCs, taken 15 days after the yellow fever booster vaccination. The gene calls are TRBV9 and TRBJ1-1; no firm D call. The receptor was isolated from a man in his late teens or twenties who received the YFV17D yellow fever vaccine. The CDR3 loop is CASSLTTENTEAFF. CDR3 DNA sequence: TGTGCCAGCAGCTTAACGACGGAGAACACTGAAGCTTTCTTT.